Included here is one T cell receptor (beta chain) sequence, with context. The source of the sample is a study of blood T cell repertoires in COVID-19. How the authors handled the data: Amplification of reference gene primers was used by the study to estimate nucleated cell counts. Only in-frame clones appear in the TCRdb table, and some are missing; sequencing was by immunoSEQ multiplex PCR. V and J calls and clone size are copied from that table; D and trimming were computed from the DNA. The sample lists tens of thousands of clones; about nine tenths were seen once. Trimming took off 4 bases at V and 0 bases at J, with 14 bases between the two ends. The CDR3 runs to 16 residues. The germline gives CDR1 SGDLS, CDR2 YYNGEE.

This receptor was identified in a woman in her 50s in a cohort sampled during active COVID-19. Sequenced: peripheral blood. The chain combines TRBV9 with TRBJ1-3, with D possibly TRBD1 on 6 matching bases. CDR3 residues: CASSSDSFFSGNTIYF. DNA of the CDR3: TGTGCCAGCAGCTCGGACAGTTTTTTCTCTGGAAACACCATATATTTT.